One and the same sample provided the 12 T cell receptor beta chains below, sequenced in a study of vaccination and CD4 T cells after COVID-19. Sequencing of cultured CD4+ T cell DNA used the Oncomine TCR Beta short-read assay. TCRdb re-analysed the PCR reads in MiXCR, keeping a single row per CDR3 protein. Among about 2,300 distinct CDR3 sequences listed, 36% were seen once. No antigen has been assigned to these receptors. Treatment: roughly ten-day PBMC culture with coronavirus spike peptide pools or control peptides (ViraFEST assay). These CD4+ T cells came from an unexposed donor, sampled before the COVID-19 pandemic (2011-2018). The sequenced sample was CD4+ T cells from blood, cultured in vitro. These receptors came from a human donor in good health.

The CDR3 loop reads CATSDPFTDTQYF. CDR3 sequence (DNA): TGTGCCACCAGTGACCCCTTCACAGATACGCAGTATTTT. The chain links TRBV24-1 to TRBJ2-3; D uncertain. The germline V gene encodes CDR1 KGHDR and CDR2 SFDVKD. V was cut by 4 bases and J by 2 bases, with 6 bases left in between. CDR3 size: 13 residues.

In this sample, this clonotype turned up a few times. The J gene is TRBJ1-1, the V gene TRBV6-1; tentatively, D is TRBD1 (5 bases). V dropped 6 bases and J dropped 4 bases, with 12 bases sitting between them. Germline CDR1 MNHNS, CDR2 SASEGT. This CDR3 comprises 13 residues. CDR3 sequence reads: CASRLPGTTEAFF. The CDR3 nucleotides are TGTGCCAGCAGGTTACCAGGGACCACTGAAGCTTTCTTT.

This clonotype was found a few times. The chain links TRBV2 to TRBJ1-2; tentative D call: TRBD1 (5 bases). Trimming shortened V by 5 bases and J by 2 bases, and 9 bases separated the two germline ends. The CDR3 consists of 13 residues. Germline V gene lookup returns CDR1 SNHLY and CDR2 FYNNEI. The CDR3 is CASSRDWNYGYTF. The CDR3 bases are TGTGCCAGCAGTCGGGACTGGAACTATGGCTACACCTTC.

This chain uses TRBV12-3 or TRBV12-4 with TRBJ1-6, with TRBD1 matching 7 bases. The junction had 11 bases not matched to a gene; V was cut back by 7 bases and J by 8 bases. This CDR3 has 15 amino acids. DNA for the CDR3: TGTGCCAGCACCGACAGACAGGGAGCGCATTCACCCCTCCACTTT. It yields the protein CASTDRQGAHSPLHF.

This clonotype was counted between two and nine times. This chain connects TRBV19 to TRBJ1-2; D is unclear. V shed 3 bases and J shed 5 bases, with 16 bases lying between them. Germline V gene data show CDR1 as LNHDA and CDR2 as SQIVND (reference sequence). The CDR3 extends over 15 amino acids. CDR3 bases: TGTGCCAGTAGTATCGCACTGACGTCCCGATATGGCTACACCTTC. Its protein product is CASSIALTSRYGYTF.

The genes are TRBV21-1 and TRBJ1-1; no DNA check was done on the table's D call, TRBD1. TRBV21-1 is labeled a pseudogene. The CDR3 runs to 15 residues. DNA for the CDR3: TGTGCCAGCAGGCCCGGGGACCGGGGCACCACTGAAGCTTTCTTT. The encoded protein is CASRPGDRGTTEAFF.

The chain joins TRBV5-1 to TRBJ2-4; TRBD1 matches at 10 bases. Unmatched junction bases numbered 4, after V lost 2 bases and J lost 8 bases. The CDR3 contains 14 residues. CDR1 is SGHRS, CDR2 YFSETQ, per germline. In DNA form, the CDR3 reads TGCGCCAGCAGCTTACGGACAGGGGGGGACATTCAGTACTTC. It yields the protein CASSLRTGGDIQYF.

In this sample, this clonotype turned up a few times. The chain combines TRBV7-9 with TRBJ2-7; possible D gene TRBD2, 5 bases. The V gene lost 1 base and the J gene lost 1 base, with 8 bases spanning the gap. Germline V CDR1 and CDR2: SEHNR, FQNEAQ (reference sequence). The CDR3 runs to 14 residues. This CDR3 reads CASSLGRGSYEQYF. The CDR3 coding sequence is TGTGCCAGCAGCTTAGGTCGAGGGTCCTACGAGCAGTACTTC. The full variable domain, its missing parts supplied by reference TRBV7-9 and TRBJ2-7, is DTGVSQNPRHKITKRGQNVTFRCDPISEHNRLYWYRQTLGQGPEFLTYFQNEAQLEKSRLLSDRFSAERPKGSFSTLEIQRTEQGDSAMYLCASSLGRGSYEQYFGPGTRLTVT.

The chain employs TRBV24-1 and TRBJ2-7; no clear D. Trimming pared 7 bases from V and 9 bases from J, leaving 12 bases between. The germline CDR1 and CDR2 sequences are KGHDR and SFDVKD. This CDR3 is built from 11 residues. The CDR3 protein is CATRGSVTQYF. CDR3 nucleotide sequence: TGTGCCACCAGAGGATCCGTGACGCAGTACTTC.

In this sample, this clonotype turned up once. The chain carries TRBV7-3 and TRBJ1-1; possibly TRBD1 for D (5 bases). Deletions cut 0 bases from V and 5 bases from J, with 7 bases between. The CDR3 contains 13 residues. Germline-derived CDR1 and CDR2 are SGHTA and FQGTGA. CDR3 loop: CASSLTQGTEAFF. The CDR3 DNA reads as TGTGCCAGCAGCTTAACGCAGGGTACTGAAGCTTTCTTT.

The chain links TRBV2 to TRBJ2-7; no clear D gene. Between the trimmed V and J ends, which lost 8 bases and 0 bases, there was a span of 11 bases. The germline gives CDR1 SNHLY, CDR2 FYNNEI. The length of the CDR3 is 13 residues. The CDR3 DNA reads TGTGCCAGCGTAGTTCCTAACTCCTACGAGCAGTACTTC. This codes for CASVVPNSYEQYF.

The rearrangement links TRBV28 to TRBJ2-5; D may be TRBD2 (7 bases). The germline gives CDR1 MDHEN, CDR2 SYDVKM. Deletions cut 4 bases from V and 4 bases from J, with 16 bases between. CDR3 size: 15 residues. The CDR3 reads CASSSEQGGGETQYF. CDR3 coding DNA: TGTGCCAGCAGTTCAGAACAGGGCGGGGGAGAGACCCAGTACTTC. Drawing the rest from reference TRBV28 and TRBJ2-5, the complete variable domain is DVKVTQSSRYLVKRTGEKVFLECVQDMDHENMFWYRQDPGLGLRLIYFSYDVKMKEKGDIPEGYSVSREKKERFSLILESASTNQTSMYLCASSSEQGGGETQYFGPGTRLLVL.